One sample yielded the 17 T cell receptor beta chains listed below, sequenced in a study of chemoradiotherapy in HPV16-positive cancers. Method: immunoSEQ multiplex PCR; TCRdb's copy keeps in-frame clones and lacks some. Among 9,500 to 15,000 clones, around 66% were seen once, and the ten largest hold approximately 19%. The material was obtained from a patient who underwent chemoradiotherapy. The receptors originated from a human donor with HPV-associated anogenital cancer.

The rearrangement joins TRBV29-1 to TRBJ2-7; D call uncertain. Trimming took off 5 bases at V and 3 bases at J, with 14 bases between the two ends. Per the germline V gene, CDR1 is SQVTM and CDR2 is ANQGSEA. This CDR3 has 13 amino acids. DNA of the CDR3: TGCAGCGTTACAACACCCCTAGGCTACGAGCAGTACTTC. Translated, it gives CSVTTPLGYEQYF.

In DNA form, the CDR3 reads TGTGCCAGCAGTAGACAGGGGTTCGCAGATACGCAGTATTTT. Its protein product is CASSRQGFADTQYF. The chain couples TRBV6-1 to TRBJ2-3; TRBD1 matches 8 bases. Germline V gene data show CDR1 as MNHNS and CDR2 as SASEGT. Trimming cost V 5 bases and J 4 bases; bases outside gene matches: 5. The CDR3 has 14 residues.

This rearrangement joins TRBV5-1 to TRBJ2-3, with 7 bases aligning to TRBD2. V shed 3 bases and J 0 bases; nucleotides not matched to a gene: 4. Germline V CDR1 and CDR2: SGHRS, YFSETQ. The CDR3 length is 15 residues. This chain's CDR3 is CASSSAGASTDTQYF. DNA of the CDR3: TGCGCCAGCAGCTCGGCGGGAGCTAGCACAGATACGCAGTATTTT.

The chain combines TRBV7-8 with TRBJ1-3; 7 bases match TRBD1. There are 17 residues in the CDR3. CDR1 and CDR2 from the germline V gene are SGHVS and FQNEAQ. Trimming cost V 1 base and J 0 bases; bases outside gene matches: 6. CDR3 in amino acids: CASSLGYRGSSGNTIYF. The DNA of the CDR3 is TGTGCCAGCAGCTTAGGGTACAGGGGCAGCTCTGGAAACACCATATATTTT.

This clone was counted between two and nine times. CDR3 region: CASSVGGGAGWTGELFF. As DNA, the CDR3 is TGTGCCAGCAGCGTTGGCGGGGGGGCGGGGTGGACCGGGGAGCTGTTTTTT. The chain uses TRBV9 and TRBJ2-2, with 9 bases lining up with TRBD2. With 2 bases clipped from V and 5 bases from J, the junction kept 10 bases outside the gene matches. Germline V gives CDR1 SGDLS, CDR2 YYNGEE. CDR3 length: 17 residues. The full variable domain, with the rest looked up from reference TRBV9 and TRBJ2-2, is DSGVTQTPKHLITATGQRVTLRCSPRSGDLSVYWYQQSLDQGLQFLIQYYNGEERAKGNILERFSAQQFPDLHSELNLSSLELGDSALYFCASSVGGGAGWTGELFFGEGSRLTVL.

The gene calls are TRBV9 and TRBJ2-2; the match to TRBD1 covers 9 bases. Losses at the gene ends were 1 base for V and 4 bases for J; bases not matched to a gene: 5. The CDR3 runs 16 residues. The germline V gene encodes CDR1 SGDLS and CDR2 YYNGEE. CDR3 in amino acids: CASSVNRGRSTGELFF. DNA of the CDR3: TGTGCCAGCAGCGTAAACAGGGGGCGAAGCACCGGGGAGCTGTTTTTT.

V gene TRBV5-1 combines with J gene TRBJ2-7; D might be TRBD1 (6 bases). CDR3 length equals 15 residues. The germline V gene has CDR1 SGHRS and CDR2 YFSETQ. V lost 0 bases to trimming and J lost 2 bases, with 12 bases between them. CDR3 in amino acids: CASSLGPTGTYEQYF. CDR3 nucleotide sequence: TGCGCCAGCAGCTTGGGTCCCACAGGGACCTACGAGCAGTACTTC.

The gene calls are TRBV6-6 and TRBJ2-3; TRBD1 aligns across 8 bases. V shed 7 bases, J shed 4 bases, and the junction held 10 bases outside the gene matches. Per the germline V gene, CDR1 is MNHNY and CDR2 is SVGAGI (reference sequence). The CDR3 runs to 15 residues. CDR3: CASTDIDRGPDTQYF. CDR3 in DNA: TGTGCCAGCACCGACATTGACAGGGGCCCAGATACGCAGTATTTT.

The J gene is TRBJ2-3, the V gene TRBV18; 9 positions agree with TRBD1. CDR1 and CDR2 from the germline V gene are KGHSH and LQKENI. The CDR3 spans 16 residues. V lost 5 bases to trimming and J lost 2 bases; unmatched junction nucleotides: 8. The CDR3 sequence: CASSSGQGKVTDTQYF. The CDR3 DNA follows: TGTGCCAGCTCATCGGGACAGGGAAAGGTCACAGATACGCAGTATTTT.

The DNA for the CDR3 is TGTGCCAGTAGTCTTCGACAGAACACTGAAGCTTTCTTT. It codes for CASSLRQNTEAFF. The chain employs TRBV19 and TRBJ1-1; D is uncertain. Trimming cost V 5 bases and J 1 base, with 8 bases left between them. In germline, CDR1 is LNHDA, CDR2 SQIVND (reference sequence). The CDR3 runs 13 residues.

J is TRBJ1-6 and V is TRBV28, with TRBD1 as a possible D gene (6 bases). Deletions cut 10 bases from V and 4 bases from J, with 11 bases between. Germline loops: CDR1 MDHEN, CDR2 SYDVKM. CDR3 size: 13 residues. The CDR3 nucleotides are TGTGCCACCTCGGGACAATATAATTCACCCCTCCACTTT. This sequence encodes CATSGQYNSPLHF.

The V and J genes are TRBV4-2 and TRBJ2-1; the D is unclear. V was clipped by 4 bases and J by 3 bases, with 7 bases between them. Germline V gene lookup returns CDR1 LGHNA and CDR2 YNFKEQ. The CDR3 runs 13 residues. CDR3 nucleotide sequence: TGTGCCAGCAGCCCCGCGGTCTACAATGAGCAGTTCTTC. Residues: CASSPAVYNEQFF.

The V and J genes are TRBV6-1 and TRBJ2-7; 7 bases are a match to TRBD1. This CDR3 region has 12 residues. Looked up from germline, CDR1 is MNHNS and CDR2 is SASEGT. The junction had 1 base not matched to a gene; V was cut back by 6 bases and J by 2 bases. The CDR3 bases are TGTGCCAGCAGACAGGGGACCTACGAGCAGTACTTC. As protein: CASRQGTYEQYF.

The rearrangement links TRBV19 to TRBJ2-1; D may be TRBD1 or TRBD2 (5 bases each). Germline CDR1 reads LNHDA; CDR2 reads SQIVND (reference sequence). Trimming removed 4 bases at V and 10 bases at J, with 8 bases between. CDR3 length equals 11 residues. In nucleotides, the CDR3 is TGTGCCAGTAGTACAGGGACCGAGCAGTTCTTC. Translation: CASSTGTEQFF.

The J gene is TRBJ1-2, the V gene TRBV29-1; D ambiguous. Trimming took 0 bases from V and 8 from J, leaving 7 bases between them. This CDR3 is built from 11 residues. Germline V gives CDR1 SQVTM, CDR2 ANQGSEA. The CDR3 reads CSVEEGSGYTF. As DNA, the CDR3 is TGCAGCGTTGAAGAGGGGAGCGGCTACACCTTC. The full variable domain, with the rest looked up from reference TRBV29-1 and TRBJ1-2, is SAVISQKPSRDICQRGTSLTIQCQVDSQVTMMFWYRQQPGQSLTLIATANQGSEATYESGFVIDKFPISRPNLTFSTLTVSNMSPEDSSIYLCSVEEGSGYTFGSGTRLTVV.

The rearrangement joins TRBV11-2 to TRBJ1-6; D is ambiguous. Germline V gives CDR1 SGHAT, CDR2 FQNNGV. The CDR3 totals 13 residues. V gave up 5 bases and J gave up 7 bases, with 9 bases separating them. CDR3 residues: CASSRGINSPLHF. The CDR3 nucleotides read TGTGCCAGCAGCCGAGGTATCAATTCACCCCTCCACTTT.

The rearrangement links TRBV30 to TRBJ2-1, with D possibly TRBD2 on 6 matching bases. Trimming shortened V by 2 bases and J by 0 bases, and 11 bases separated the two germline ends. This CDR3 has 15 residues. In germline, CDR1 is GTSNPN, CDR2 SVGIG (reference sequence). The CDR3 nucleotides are TGTGCCTGGAGTCCTAGCGAAAGCTCCTACAATGAGCAGTTCTTC. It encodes CAWSPSESSYNEQFF.